This TCR beta chain was found in a study of shared T cell receptors in the human thymus. Germline CDR1 reads MDHEN; CDR2 reads SYDVKM. The CDR3 is made up of 16 amino acids. The ends lost 5 bases at V and 6 bases at J; junction bases unmatched: 9. Profiled with immunoSEQ multiplex PCR; TCRdb holds only in-frame clones, not every one. This table has roughly 700,000 clones, roughly 88% appearing once. This sample was shared with a second study, whose subject was human thymus T cells.

The sequence was obtained from a boy under three years old with a congenital heart defect. Source material: thymocytes. V is TRBV28 and J is TRBJ2-2, with TRBD2 matching over 10 bases. The CDR3, as DNA: TGTGCCAGCAGTCAGGGACTAGCGAGAGGGGCCGGGGAGCTGTTTTTT. Translating it yields CASSQGLARGAGELFF.